Listed below are T cell receptor beta chains from one sample, sequenced in a study of blood T cells in healthy people across ages. TCRdb called the 5' RACE reads again in MiXCR, with one record for every CDR3 protein. This sample has about 1,400,000 distinct CDR3 sequences, with around 55% found just once. Sequenced: blood. These receptors all stem from a young man in good health. Each CDR3 is given with its conserved first and last residue. Each record gives: V gene, D gene, J gene, clone size, CDR3 DNA, CDR3 protein. D genes are given only for firm matches. Size tells how often a clone was seen (once, few, many) or the class of an expanded clone, and some rows leave it out.

>TRBV4-1|NA|TRBJ2-7|few
TGCGCCAGCAGCCAACCCGCAGGAGCAGACCCATCCTACGAGCAGTACTTC
CASSQPAGADPSYEQYF
>TRBV9|NA|TRBJ1-4|NA
TGTGCCAGCAGCGTAGTACGGTGTTGGGAAAAACTGTTTTTT
CASSVVRCWEKLFF
>TRBV7-2|TRBD1|TRBJ2-7|many
TGTGCCAGCAGTCCCCGGGACAGGGGGTCCTACGAGCAGTACTTC
CASSPRDRGSYEQYF
>TRBV10-3|NA|TRBJ2-1|few
TGTGCCATCAGTGAGTCGATATTGGCTAGCAGATCAAATGAGCAGTTCTTC
CAISESILASRSNEQFF
>TRBV7-2|TRBD2|TRBJ2-1|NA
TGTGCCAGCAGCTTAGCCGGGACTAGCGCAAATGAGCAGTTCTTC
CASSLAGTSANEQFF
>TRBV7-9|NA|TRBJ1-6|NA
TGTGCCAGCAGCTTGACAGCCTCCTATAATTCACCCCTCCACTTT
CASSLTASYNSPLHF
>TRBV25-1|TRBD1|TRBJ2-7|NA
TGTGCCAGCAGTGAATACATCGGGACAGGGGCTAATTCCTACGAGCAGTACTTC
CASSEYIGTGANSYEQYF
>TRBV27|NA|TRBJ2-7|NA
TGTGCCAGCAGTTTTCGGGGGATCGACGAGCAGTACTTC
CASSFRGIDEQYF
>TRBV7-9|NA|TRBJ1-1|many
TGTGCCAGCAGCTTGGGGGGTGAAGCTTTCTTT
CASSLGGEAFF
>TRBV6-6|NA|TRBJ2-7|few
TGTGCCAGCAGTGATTATGGGACATTATACGAGCAGTACTTC
CASSDYGTLYEQYF
>TRBV5-1|TRBD2|TRBJ2-5|NA
TGCGCCAGCAGCCCGAAGCTAGCGGGAGTCGTCGATGAGCAGTACTTC
CASSPKLAGVVDEQYF
>TRBV4-2|NA|TRBJ1-2|NA
TGTGCCAGCAGCCAAAGTGTCTTGGCGAAACAGGGTGAAGGCTACACCTTC
CASSQSVLAKQGEGYTF
>TRBV29-1|TRBD1|TRBJ2-1|few
TGCAGCGTGACAGGGGGCTCTAGCAATGAGCAGTTCTTC
CSVTGGSSNEQFF
>TRBV7-2|NA|TRBJ2-7|few
TGTGCCAGCAGCCCCTCCGTGAACGAGCAGTACTTC
CASSPSVNEQYF
>TRBV4-3|NA|TRBJ2-6|few
TGCGCCAGCAGCCAAGATATGGGCTATGGGGCCAACGTCCTGACTTTC
CASSQDMGYGANVLTF
>TRBV5-1|NA|TRBJ2-2|NA
TGCGCCAGCAGCTTGTTAGGACCCGCGAACACCGGGGAGCTGTTTTTT
CASSLLGPANTGELFF
>TRBV2|NA|TRBJ2-1|NA
TGTGCCAGGGCCGTCCAGATCAACAATGAGCAGTTCTTC
CARAVQINNEQFF
>TRBV7-2|NA|TRBJ2-1|NA
TGTGCCAGCAGCCTCCCCCCGGTAGGTGCGGATGAGCAGTTCTTC
CASSLPPVGADEQFF
>TRBV15|NA|TRBJ2-2|NA
TGTGCCACCAGCAGCGGCGGGACGCTGAACACCGGGGAGCTGTTTTTT
CATSSGGTLNTGELFF
>TRBV2|TRBD1|TRBJ1-5|NA
TGTGCCAGTTCACAGGGGGAGGTGGGTCAGCCCCAGCATTTT
CASSQGEVGQPQHF
>TRBV2|NA|TRBJ2-7|few
TGTGCCAGCTCACCCCGGGGTGTCGAGCAGTACTTC
CASSPRGVEQYF
>TRBV10-2|NA|TRBJ2-7|NA
TGCGCCAGCAGTGAGACATTCAGCTACGAGCAGTACTTC
CASSETFSYEQYF
>TRBV10-3|NA|TRBJ2-1|NA
TGTGCCATCAGTGAGACTCGTAGCTCCTACAATGAGCAGTTCTTC
CAISETRSSYNEQFF
>TRBV7-9|NA|TRBJ2-7|NA
TGTGCCAGCAGCTCGGACTGGGGGCTTTACGAGCAGTACTTC
CASSSDWGLYEQYF
>TRBV25-1|TRBD1|TRBJ2-3|few
TGTGCCAGCAGTGAATTGGGACCGGGACAGGGGATGTTGGATACGCAGTATTTT
CASSELGPGQGMLDTQYF
>TRBV6-2/TRBV6-3|NA|TRBJ2-1|few
TGTGCCAGCAGTTATTTACAGGGATTCGGGCAGTTCTTC
CASSYLQGFGQFF
>TRBV25-1|TRBD2|TRBJ2-3|NA
TGTGCCAGCAGTGAATACACCGGGGGGGCAACAGATACGCAGTATTTT
CASSEYTGGATDTQYF
>TRBV4-1|NA|TRBJ2-7|NA
TGCGCCAGCAGCCAAAGTTCGACAGCGTCCTACGAGCAGTACTTC
CASSQSSTASYEQYF
>TRBV4-1|NA|TRBJ2-7|few
TGCGCCAGCAGCCACCCAGACAGATCCTCCTACGAGCAGTACTTC
CASSHPDRSSYEQYF
>TRBV4-2|NA|TRBJ2-7|NA
TGTGCCAGCAGCCAGGTTCAAGGGGCCGGCGAGCAGTACTTC
CASSQVQGAGEQYF
>TRBV25-1|TRBD1|TRBJ2-1|NA
TGTGCCAGCAGTCTTCCGGGACAGGGGATCGATGAGCAGTTCTTC
CASSLPGQGIDEQFF
>TRBV5-1|NA|TRBJ2-5|NA
TGCGCCAGCAGCATATCCTACCAAGAGACCCAGTACTTC
CASSISYQETQYF
>TRBV6-2/TRBV6-3|TRBD1|TRBJ2-3|NA
TGTGCCAGCAGTTACCATACCGGACAGGGCCTCACAGATACGCAGTATTTT
CASSYHTGQGLTDTQYF
>TRBV27|TRBD1|TRBJ1-2|NA
TGTGCCAGCAGGCCTCAGACAGGGGGCGATGGCTACACCTTC
CASRPQTGGDGYTF
>TRBV20-1|TRBD1|TRBJ2-2|NA
TGCAGTGCTATACCAGGGGGCGGTCTTACCGGGGAGCTGTTTTTT
CSAIPGGGLTGELFF
>TRBV28|NA|TRBJ2-7|NA
TGTGCCAGCAGGACCGCCGGGGCAACCTACGAGCAGTACTTC
CASRTAGATYEQYF
>TRBV20-1|TRBD1|TRBJ2-7|NA
TGCAGTGCTAGCAACAACAGGGGTGACTACAATGAGCAGTACTTC
CSASNNRGDYNEQYF
>TRBV4-2|NA|TRBJ2-7|NA
TGTGCCAGCAGCCAAGATCGTTTGGGACACACAGCGGACGAGCAGTACTTC
CASSQDRLGHTADEQYF
>TRBV6-5|NA|TRBJ2-1|NA
TGTGCCAGCACTGATGCGACACATGAGCAGTTCTTC
CASTDATHEQFF
>TRBV20-1|TRBD2|TRBJ2-3|NA
TGCAGTGCTACTCGTAGCGGGGGGGCCAGAGATACGCAGTATTTT
CSATRSGGARDTQYF
>TRBV11-2|NA|TRBJ1-1|NA
TGTGCCAGCAGTCCCCACGCCCCGGGACGGTTGAACACTGAAGCTTTCTTT
CASSPHAPGRLNTEAFF
>TRBV7-2|NA|TRBJ1-2|NA
TGTGCCAGCAGCTTAGCAAGTCGGGACGGTAATGGCTACACCTTC
CASSLASRDGNGYTF
>TRBV10-3|TRBD1|TRBJ1-2|NA
TGTGCCATCAGTGAGTCAAGGGACAGTCTGGACGGCTACACCTTC
CAISESRDSLDGYTF
>TRBV20-1|NA|TRBJ1-1|NA
TGCAGTGCTACCCTTTGGGGGCAGGGTGAAGCTTTCTTT
CSATLWGQGEAFF
>TRBV4-3|NA|TRBJ2-3|NA
TGCGCCAGCAGCCCCCTCGGTAGCGGAGATACGCAGTATTTT
CASSPLGSGDTQYF
>TRBV3-1|TRBD1|TRBJ2-7|NA
TGTGCCAGCAGCCAAGAATCAGGGGGCATCGCCGAGCAGTACTTC
CASSQESGGIAEQYF
>TRBV12-3/TRBV12-4|TRBD2|TRBJ2-4|NA
TGTGCCAGCAGTTTAAGAGGGAGGGCCCAAGAGCAGTACTTC
CASSLRGRAQEQYF
>TRBV3-1|NA|TRBJ2-3|NA
TGTGCCAGCAGCCAAGGGGGGACCGGGGGAACCACAGATACGCAGTATTTT
CASSQGGTGGTTDTQYF
>TRBV11-1|NA|TRBJ2-1|few
TGTGCCAGCAGCCGACCGGGACATCAGTTCTTC
CASSRPGHQFF
>TRBV5-6|TRBD1|TRBJ2-1|NA
TGTGCCAGCAGCCCACAGACCGACAGGGTACAGTTCTTC
CASSPQTDRVQFF
>TRBV24-1|NA|TRBJ2-3|NA
TGTGCCACCAGTGATCTGGATCGGGGGACGCCGGCCATGGATACGCAGTATTTT
CATSDLDRGTPAMDTQYF